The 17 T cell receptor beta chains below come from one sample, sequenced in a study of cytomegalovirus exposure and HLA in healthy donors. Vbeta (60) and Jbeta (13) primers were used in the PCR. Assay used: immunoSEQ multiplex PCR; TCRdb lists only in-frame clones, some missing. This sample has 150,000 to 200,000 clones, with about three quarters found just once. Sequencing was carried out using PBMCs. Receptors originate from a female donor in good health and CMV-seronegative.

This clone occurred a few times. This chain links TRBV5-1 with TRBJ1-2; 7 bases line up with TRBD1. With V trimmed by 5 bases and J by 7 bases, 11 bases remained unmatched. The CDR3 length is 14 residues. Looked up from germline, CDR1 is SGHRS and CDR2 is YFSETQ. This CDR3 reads CASSPGQEGGGYTF. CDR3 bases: TGCGCCAGCAGTCCTGGACAGGAGGGAGGTGGCTACACCTTC.

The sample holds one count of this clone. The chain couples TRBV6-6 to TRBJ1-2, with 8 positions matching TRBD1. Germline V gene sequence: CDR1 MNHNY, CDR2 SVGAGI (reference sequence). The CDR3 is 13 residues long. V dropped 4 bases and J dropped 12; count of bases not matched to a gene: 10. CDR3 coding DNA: TGTGCCAGCAGTTGGGACAGGCTGAGTCTGGACACCTTC. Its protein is CASSWDRLSLDTF.

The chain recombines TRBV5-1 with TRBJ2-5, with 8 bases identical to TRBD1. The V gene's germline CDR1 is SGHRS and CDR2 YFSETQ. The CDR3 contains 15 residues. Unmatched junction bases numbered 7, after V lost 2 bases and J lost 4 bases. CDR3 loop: CASSLEGQGGETQYF. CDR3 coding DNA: TGCGCCAGCAGCTTAGAAGGACAGGGTGGAGAGACCCAGTACTTC. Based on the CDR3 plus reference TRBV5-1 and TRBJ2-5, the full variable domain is KAGVTQTPRYLIKTRGQQVTLSCSPISGHRSVSWYQQTPGQGLQFLFEYFSETQRNKGNFPGRFSGRQFSNSRSEMNVSTLELGDSALYLCASSLEGQGGETQYFGPGTRLLVL.

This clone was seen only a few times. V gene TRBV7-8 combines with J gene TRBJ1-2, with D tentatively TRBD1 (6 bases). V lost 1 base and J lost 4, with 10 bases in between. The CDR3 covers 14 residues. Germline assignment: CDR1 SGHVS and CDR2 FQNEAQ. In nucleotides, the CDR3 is TGTGCCAGCAGCTTAGGGACAGACCTCTATGGCTACACCTTC. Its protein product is CASSLGTDLYGYTF.

DNA for the CDR3: TGTGCCAGCAGTAGCGGACAGGCTAGGCAGCCCCAGCATTTT. Translating gives CASSSGQARQPQHF. V gene TRBV7-6 combines with J gene TRBJ1-5, with TRBD1 matching 7 bases. Germline CDR1 and CDR2: SGHVS and FNYEAQ. The CDR3 length is 14 residues. The ends lost 6 bases at V and 7 bases at J; junction bases unmatched: 9.

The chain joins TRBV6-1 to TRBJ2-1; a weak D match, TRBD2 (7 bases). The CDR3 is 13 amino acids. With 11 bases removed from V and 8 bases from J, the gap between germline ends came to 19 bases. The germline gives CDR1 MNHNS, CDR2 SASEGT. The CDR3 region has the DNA TGTGCCGGACGATGGGGGGGCCCCGATGAGCAGTTCTTC. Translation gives CAGRWGGPDEQFF.

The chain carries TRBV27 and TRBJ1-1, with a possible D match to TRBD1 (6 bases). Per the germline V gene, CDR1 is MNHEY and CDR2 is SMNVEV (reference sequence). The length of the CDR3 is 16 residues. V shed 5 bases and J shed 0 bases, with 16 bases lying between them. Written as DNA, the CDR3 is TGTGCCAGCAGTCGCAGGGGCAGGGCCCTGAACACTGAAGCTTTCTTT. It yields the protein CASSRRGRALNTEAFF.

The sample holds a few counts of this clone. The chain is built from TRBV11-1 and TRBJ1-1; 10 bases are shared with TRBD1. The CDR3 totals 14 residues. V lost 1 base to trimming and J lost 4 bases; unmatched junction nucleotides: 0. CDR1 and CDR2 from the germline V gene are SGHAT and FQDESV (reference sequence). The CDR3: CASSLGDRGTEAFF. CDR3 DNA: TGTGCCAGCAGCTTAGGGGACAGGGGCACTGAAGCTTTCTTT. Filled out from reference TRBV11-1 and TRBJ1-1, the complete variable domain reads EAEVAQSPRYKITEKSQAVAFWCDPISGHATLYWYRQILGQGPELLVQFQDESVVDDSQLPKDRFSAERLKGVDSTLKIQPAELGDSAMYLCASSLGDRGTEAFFGQGTRLTVV.

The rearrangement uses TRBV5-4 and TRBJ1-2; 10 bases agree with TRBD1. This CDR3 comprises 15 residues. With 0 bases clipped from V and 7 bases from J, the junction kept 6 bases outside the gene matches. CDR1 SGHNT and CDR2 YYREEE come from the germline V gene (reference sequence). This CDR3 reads CASSLDPGQGGGYTF. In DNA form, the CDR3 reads TGTGCCAGCAGCTTGGATCCTGGACAGGGGGGTGGCTACACCTTC.

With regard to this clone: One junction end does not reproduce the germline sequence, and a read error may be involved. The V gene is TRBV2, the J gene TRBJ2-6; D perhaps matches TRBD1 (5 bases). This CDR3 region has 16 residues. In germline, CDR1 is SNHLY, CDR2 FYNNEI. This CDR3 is CASSDPRSDGANGLTF. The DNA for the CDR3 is TGTGCCAGCAGTGATCCCAGATCTGATGGGGCCAACGGCCTGACTTTC.

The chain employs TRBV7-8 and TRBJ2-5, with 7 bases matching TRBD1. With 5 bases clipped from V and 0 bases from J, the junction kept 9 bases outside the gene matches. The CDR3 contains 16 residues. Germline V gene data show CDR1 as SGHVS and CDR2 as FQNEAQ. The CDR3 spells CASSLWTGQDQETQYF. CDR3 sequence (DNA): TGTGCCAGCAGCCTATGGACAGGCCAAGACCAAGAGACCCAGTACTTC.

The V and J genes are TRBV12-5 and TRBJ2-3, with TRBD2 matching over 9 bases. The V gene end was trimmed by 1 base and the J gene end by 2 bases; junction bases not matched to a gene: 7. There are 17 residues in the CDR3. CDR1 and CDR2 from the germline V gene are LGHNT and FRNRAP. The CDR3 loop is CASGLGVTSGSTDTQYF. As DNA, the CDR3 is TGTGCTAGTGGTTTGGGGGTGACTAGCGGATCCACAGATACGCAGTATTTT.

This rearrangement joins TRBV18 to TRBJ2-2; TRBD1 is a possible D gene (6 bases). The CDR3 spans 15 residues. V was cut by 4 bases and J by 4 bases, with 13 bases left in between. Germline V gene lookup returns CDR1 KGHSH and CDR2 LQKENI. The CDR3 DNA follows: TGTGCCAGCTCACGTATGTGGGGGCTCACCGGGGAGCTGTTTTTT. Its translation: CASSRMWGLTGELFF.

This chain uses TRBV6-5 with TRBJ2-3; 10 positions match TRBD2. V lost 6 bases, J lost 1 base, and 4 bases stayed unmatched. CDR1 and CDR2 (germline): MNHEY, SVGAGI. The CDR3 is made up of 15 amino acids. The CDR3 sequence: CASRLGLAGTDTQYF. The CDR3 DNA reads TGTGCCAGCAGGCTAGGACTAGCGGGCACAGATACGCAGTATTTT.

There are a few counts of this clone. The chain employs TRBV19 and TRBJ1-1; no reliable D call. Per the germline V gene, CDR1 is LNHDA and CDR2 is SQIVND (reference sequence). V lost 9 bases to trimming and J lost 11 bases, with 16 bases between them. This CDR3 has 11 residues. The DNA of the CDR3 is TGTGCCAGCTACGACCGCAGCAGGGCTTTCTTT. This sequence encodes CASYDRSRAFF.

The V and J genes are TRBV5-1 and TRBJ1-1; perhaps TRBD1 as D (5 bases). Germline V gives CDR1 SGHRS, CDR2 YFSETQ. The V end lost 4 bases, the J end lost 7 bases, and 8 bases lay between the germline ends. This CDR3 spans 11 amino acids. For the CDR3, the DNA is TGCGCCAGCAGCCTTGACAGTGAAGCTTTCTTT. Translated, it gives CASSLDSEAFF.

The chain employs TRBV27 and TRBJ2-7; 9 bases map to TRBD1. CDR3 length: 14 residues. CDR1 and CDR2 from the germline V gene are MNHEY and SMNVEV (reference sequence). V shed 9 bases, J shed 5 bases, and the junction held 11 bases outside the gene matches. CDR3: CASLPGQGNHEQYF. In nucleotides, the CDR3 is TGTGCCAGTCTTCCGGGACAGGGTAACCACGAGCAGTACTTC.